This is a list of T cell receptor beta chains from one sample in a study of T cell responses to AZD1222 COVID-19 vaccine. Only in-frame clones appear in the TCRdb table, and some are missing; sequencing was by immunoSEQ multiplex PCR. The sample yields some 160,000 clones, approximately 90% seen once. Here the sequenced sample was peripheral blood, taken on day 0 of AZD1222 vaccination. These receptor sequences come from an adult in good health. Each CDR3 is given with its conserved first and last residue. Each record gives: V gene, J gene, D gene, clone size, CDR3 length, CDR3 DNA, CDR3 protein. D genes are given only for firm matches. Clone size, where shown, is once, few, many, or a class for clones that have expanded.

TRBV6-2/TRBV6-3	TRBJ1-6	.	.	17	TGTGCCAGCAGTTACGGGGTGGAAGCTCACGGGGGTTCACCCCTCCACTTT	CASSYGVEAHGGSPLHF
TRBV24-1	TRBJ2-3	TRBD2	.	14	TGTGCCACCAGTGCTAGCGGGAGAGCCGATACGCAGTATTTT	CATSASGRADTQYF
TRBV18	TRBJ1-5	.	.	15	TGTGCCAGCTCACCACCAGGGCCCCGCGATCAGCCCCAGCATTTT	CASSPPGPRDQPQHF
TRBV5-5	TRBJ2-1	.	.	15	TGTGCCAGCAGCTTCTCAGTGACCTCCTACAATGAGCAGTTCTTC	CASSFSVTSYNEQFF
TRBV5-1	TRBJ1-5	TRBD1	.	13	TGCGCCAGCAGGCCAGGGGGTGATCAGCCCCAGCATTTT	CASRPGGDQPQHF
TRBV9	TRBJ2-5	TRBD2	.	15	TGTGCCAGCAGCAAACGGGACTACTTCCAAGAGACCCAGTACTTC	CASSKRDYFQETQYF
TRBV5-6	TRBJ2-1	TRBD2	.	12	TGTGCCAGCAGCTCTAGCGGCGGTGAGCAGTTCTTC	CASSSSGGEQFF
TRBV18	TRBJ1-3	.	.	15	TGTGCCAGCTCACCTCTCGGGGTCCCGGGAAACACCATATATTTT	CASSPLGVPGNTIYF
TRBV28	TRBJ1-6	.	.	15	TGTGCCAGCAGGACATCGGGACCCATTAATTCACCCCTCCACTTT	CASRTSGPINSPLHF
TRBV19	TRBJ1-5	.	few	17	TGTGCCAGTAGTAAAGCCTTACGGGCCTATAGAAATCAGCCCCAGCATTTT	CASSKALRAYRNQPQHF